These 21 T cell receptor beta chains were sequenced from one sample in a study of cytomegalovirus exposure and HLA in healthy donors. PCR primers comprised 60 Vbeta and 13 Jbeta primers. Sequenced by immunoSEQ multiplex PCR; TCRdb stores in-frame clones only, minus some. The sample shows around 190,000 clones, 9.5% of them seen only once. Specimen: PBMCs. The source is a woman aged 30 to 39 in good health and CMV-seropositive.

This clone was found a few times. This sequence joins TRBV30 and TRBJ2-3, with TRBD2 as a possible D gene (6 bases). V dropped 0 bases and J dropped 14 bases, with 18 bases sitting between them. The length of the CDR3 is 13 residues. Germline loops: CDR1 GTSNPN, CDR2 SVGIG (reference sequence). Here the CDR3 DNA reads TGTGCCTGGAGTGTACTTCTCCCCGGGACTCCGTATTTT. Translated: CAWSVLLPGTPYF.

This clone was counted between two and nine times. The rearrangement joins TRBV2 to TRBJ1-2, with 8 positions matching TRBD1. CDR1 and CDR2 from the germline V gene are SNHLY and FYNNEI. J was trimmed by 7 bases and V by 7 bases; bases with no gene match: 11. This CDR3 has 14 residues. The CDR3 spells CASTLRQGPGGYTF. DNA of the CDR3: TGTGCCAGCACCCTAAGACAGGGGCCGGGTGGCTACACCTTC. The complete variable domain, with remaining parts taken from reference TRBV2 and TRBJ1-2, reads EPEVTQTPSHQVTQMGQEVILRCVPISNHLYFYWYRQILGQKVEFLVSFYNNEISEKSEIFDDQFSVERPDGSNFTLKIRSTKLEDSAMYFCASTLRQGPGGYTFGSGTRLTVV.

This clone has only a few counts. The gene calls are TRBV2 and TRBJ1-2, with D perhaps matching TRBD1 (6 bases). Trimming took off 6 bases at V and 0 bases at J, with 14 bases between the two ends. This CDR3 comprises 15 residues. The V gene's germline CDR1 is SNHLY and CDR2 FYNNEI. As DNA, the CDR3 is TGTGCCAGCAGACTACAGGGAACCACTAACTATGGCTACACCTTC. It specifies CASRLQGTTNYGYTF.

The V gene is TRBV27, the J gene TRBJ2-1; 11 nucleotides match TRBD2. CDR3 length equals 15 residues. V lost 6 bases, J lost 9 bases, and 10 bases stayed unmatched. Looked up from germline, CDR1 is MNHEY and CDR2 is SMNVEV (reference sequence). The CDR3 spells CASRLAGGPFIEQFF. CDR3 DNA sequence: TGTGCCAGCAGGTTAGCGGGAGGGCCATTTATTGAGCAGTTCTTC.

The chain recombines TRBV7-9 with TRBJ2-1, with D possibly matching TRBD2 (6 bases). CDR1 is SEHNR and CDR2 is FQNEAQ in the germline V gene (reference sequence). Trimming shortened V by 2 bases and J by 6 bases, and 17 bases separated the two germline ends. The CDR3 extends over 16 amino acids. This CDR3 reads CASSLSPGGTANEQFF. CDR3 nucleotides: TGTGCCAGCAGCTTATCACCAGGCGGGACCGCCAATGAGCAGTTCTTC.

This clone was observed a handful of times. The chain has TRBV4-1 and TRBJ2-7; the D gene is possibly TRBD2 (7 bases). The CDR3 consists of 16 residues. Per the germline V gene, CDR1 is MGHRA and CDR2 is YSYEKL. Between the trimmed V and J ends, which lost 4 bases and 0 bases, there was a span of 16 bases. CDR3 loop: CASSPSTRGGSYEQYF. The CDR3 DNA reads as TGCGCCAGCAGCCCCTCTACTAGGGGGGGCTCCTACGAGCAGTACTTC.

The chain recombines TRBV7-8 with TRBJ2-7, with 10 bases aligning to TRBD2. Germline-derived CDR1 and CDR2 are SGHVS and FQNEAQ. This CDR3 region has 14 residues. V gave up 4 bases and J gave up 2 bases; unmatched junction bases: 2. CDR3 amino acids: CASSSSGSTYEQYF. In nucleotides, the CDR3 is TGTGCCAGCAGCTCTAGCGGGAGTACCTACGAGCAGTACTTC.

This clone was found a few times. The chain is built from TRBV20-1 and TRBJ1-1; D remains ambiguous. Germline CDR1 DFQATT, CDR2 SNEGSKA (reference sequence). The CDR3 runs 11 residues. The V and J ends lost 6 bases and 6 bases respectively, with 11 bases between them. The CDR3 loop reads CSASRGAEAFF. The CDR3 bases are TGCAGTGCGAGCCGGGGAGCTGAAGCTTTCTTT.

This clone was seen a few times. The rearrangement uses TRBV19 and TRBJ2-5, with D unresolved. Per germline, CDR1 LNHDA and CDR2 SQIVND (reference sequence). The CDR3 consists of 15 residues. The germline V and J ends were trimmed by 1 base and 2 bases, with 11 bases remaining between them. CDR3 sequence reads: CASSIGPQRQETQYF. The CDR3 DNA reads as TGTGCCAGTAGTATAGGGCCCCAGAGGCAAGAGACCCAGTACTTC.

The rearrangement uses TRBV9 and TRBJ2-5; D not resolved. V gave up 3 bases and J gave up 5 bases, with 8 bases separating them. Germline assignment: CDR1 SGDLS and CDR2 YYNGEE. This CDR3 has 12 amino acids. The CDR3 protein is CASSGAPETQYF. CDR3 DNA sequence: TGTGCCAGCAGCGGGGCGCCGGAGACCCAGTACTTC.

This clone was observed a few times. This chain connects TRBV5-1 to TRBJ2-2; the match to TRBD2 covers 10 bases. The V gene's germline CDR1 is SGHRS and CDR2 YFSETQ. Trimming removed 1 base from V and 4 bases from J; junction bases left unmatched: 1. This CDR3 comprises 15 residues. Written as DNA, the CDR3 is TGCGCCAGCAGCTTGATAGCGGGAGGCACCGGGGAGCTGTTTTTT. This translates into CASSLIAGGTGELFF.

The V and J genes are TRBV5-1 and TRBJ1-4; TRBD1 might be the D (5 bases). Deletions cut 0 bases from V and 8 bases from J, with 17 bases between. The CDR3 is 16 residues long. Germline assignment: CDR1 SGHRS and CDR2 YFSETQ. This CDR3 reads CASSLAVGRGQEKLFF. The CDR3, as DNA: TGCGCCAGCAGCTTGGCCGTAGGTAGGGGTCAGGAAAAACTGTTTTTT. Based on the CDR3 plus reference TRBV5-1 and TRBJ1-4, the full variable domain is KAGVTQTPRYLIKTRGQQVTLSCSPISGHRSVSWYQQTPGQGLQFLFEYFSETQRNKGNFPGRFSGRQFSNSRSEMNVSTLELGDSALYLCASSLAVGRGQEKLFFGSGTQLSVL.

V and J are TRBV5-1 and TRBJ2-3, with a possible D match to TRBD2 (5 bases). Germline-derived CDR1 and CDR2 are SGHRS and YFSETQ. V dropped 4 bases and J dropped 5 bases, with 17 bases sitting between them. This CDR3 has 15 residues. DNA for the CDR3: TGCGCCAGCAGCCAAAGGACTGACGGGCGAGATACGCAGTATTTT. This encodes CASSQRTDGRDTQYF.

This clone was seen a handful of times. Written as DNA, the CDR3 is TGTGCCAGCAGTCCACGGGACAAAAAAGAGACCCAGTACTTC. Protein: CASSPRDKKETQYF. The rearrangement links TRBV27 to TRBJ2-5, with D perhaps matching TRBD1 (6 bases). V lost 5 bases, J lost 3 bases, and 13 bases lay in between. The germline CDR1 and CDR2 sequences are MNHEY and SMNVEV (reference sequence). The CDR3 has 14 amino acids.

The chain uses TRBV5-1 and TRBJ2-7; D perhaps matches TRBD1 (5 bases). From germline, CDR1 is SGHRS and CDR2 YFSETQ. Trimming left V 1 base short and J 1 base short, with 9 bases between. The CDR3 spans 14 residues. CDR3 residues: CASSLTAGSYEQYF. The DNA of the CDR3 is TGCGCCAGCAGCTTGACGGCAGGGTCCTACGAGCAGTACTTC.

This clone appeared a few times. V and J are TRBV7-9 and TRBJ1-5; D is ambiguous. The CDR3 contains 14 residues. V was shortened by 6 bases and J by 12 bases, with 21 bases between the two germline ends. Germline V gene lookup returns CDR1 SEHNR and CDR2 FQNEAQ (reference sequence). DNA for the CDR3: TGTGCCAGCAGATCCCCTCGTCAACAGTGGCACCAGCATTTT. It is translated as CASRSPRQQWHQHF.

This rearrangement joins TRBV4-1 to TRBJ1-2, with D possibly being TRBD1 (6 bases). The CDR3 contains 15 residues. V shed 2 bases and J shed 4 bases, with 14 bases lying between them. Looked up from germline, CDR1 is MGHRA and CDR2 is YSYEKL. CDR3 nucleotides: TGCGCCAGCAGCCAACCCTTAGGGGGGGCCTATGGCTACACCTTC. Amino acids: CASSQPLGGAYGYTF.

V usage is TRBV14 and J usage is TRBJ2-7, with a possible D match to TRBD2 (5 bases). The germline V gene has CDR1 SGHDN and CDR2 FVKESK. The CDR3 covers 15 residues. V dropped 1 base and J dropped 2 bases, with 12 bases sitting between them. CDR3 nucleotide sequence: TGTGCCAGCAGCCAAGGTGCAGCGGCTGCCTACGAGCAGTACTTC. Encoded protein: CASSQGAAAAYEQYF.

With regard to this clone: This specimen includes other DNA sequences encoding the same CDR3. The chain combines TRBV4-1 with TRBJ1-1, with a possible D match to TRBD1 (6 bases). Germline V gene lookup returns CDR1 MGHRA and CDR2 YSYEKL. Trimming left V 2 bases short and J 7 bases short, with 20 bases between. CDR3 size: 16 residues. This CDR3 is CASSQPWGTGRVEAFF. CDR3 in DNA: TGCGCCAGCAGCCAACCGTGGGGTACAGGGAGAGTTGAAGCTTTCTTT.

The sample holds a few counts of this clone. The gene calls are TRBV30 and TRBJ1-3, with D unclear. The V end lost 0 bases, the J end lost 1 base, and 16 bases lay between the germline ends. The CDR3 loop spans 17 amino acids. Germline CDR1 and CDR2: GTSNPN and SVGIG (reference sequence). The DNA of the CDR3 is TGTGCCTGGAGTGTATCCCCCGGCAGAGGATCTGGAAACACCATATATTTT. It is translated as CAWSVSPGRGSGNTIYF.

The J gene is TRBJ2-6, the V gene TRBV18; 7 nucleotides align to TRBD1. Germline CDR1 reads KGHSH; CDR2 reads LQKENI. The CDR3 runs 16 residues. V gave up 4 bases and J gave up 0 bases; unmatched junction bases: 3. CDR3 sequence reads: CASSLGQNSGANVLTF. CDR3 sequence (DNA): TGTGCCAGCTCACTGGGACAGAACTCTGGGGCCAACGTCCTGACTTTC.